This TCR beta chain was obtained from a study of identical twins (dated by TCRdb to about 2016). A note on the overall study: To test whether fetal clonotypes persist, the study used deep sequencing on TCR alpha and beta repertoires from monozygotic twins, unrelated adults of various ages, and cord blood. To rule out contamination, replicate twin experiments were performed at different times with different library preparation protocols. On the study overall, not on this receptor specifically: Because the same donors could not be followed over many years, the conclusions relied on cross-sectional statistical analysis. In monozygotic twins, out-of-frame TCR alpha sharing was systematically underestimated by recombination models, although the models agreed with sharing between unrelated individuals. Invariant T cells such as MAIT and iNKT could partly confound zero-insertion analyses, though diverse VJ usage argued against this for most clonotypes. Compared with coincidental sharing between unrelated individuals, an excess of low generation-probability sequences was observed among out-of-frame TCR alpha sequences shared between twins. The excess sharing between twins in beta out-of-frame sequences was weaker because fewer shared sequences reduced the signal-to-noise ratio. Abundant cord blood beta clonotypes carried fewer insertions; young adult naive repertoires showed a weaker similar trend, while memory repertoires showed none.

The library came from 5' RACE. Sequencing used an Illumina HiSeq 2000. Template switching introduced a universal primer binding site; the final cDNA contained a unique molecular identifier, enabling accurate counting of TCR cDNA molecules. Specific primers in the conserved constant-segment region were used to synthesize first-strand cDNA for the TCR alpha and beta chains. To control for contamination, every cDNA library carried two barcodes: a SMART-Mk sample barcode plus Illumina barcodes. TruSeq adapter sequences along with Illumina sample barcodes were introduced in two successive PCR steps. The Illumina HiSeq platform was used with custom primers to sequence TCR alpha and beta cDNA libraries. Regarding the original processing steps: Unique molecular identifiers were extracted from raw reads with MiGEC, and CDR3 positions were determined with MiXCR. Recombination models were inferred per individual with the repgenHMM and IGoR tools using an EM algorithm. The tcR package in R was used for shared clonotype analysis, with sharing normalized by the product of cloneset sizes. To study raw recombination without the effects of thymic and clonal selection, out-of-frame nonproductive sequences were analyzed. The public reads were quality trimmed at Q25 with fastp and then assembled into clones with MiXCR by TCRdb, keeping productive beta chains. Each CDR3 protein appears once, grouped with its most common genes and DNA. The V and J calls, along with clone size, are taken from TCRdb and not from the paper's own processing. The sample data list around 1.7 million distinct CDR3 sequences, and less than 35% of these were observed just once. The ten largest account for about 0.27% of the sample.

This clonotype was seen more than once but under ten times. This clone's antigen is unknown. Within one base of it there is no much larger clone, and no base qualities were kept. From a lookup of the germline V gene (reference sequence), CDR1 and CDR2 are SGHAT and FQDESV. Relative to germline, V is missing 3 bases and J is missing 0 bases, with 4 bases of the junction outside any gene match. The CDR3, cysteine through phenylalanine, is 15 amino acids long. Only the CDR3 region is kept as DNA, spanning 45 bases read in frame from base 1. Every donor was a healthy Caucasian. Material: cord blood. The rearrangement joined TRBV11-1 to TRBJ2-7; 8 nucleotides in the junction match TRBD1. This TCR was sampled from a newborn girl in good health. The DNA sequence reads TGTGCCAGCAGCTTTGCAGGGGGCGTCTCCTACGAGCAGTACTTC. It specifies CASSFAGGVSYEQYF.